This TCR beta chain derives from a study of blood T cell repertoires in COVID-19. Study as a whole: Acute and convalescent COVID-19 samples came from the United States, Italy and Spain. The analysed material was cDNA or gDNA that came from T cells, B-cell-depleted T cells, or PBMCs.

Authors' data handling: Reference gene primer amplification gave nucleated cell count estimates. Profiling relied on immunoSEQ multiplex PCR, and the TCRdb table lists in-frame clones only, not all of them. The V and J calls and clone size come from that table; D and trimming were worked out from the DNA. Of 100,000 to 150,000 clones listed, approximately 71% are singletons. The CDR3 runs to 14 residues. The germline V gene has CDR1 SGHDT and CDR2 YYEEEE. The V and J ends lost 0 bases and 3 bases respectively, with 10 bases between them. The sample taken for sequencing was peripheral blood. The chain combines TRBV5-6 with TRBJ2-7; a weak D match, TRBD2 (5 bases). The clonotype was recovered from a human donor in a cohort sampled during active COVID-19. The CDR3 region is CASSLGASYYEQYF. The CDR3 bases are TGTGCCAGCAGCTTGGGTGCTAGCTACTACGAGCAGTACTTC.